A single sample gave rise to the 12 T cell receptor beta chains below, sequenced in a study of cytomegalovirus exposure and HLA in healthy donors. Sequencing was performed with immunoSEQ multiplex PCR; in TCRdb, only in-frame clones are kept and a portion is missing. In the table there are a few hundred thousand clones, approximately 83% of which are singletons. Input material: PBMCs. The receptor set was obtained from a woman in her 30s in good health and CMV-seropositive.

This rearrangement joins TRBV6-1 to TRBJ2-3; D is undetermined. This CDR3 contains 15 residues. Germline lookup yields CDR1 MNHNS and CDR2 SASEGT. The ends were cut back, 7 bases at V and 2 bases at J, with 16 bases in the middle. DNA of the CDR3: TGTGCCAGCAACCCAAGAGGCCCGATCACAGATACGCAGTATTTT. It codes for CASNPRGPITDTQYF.

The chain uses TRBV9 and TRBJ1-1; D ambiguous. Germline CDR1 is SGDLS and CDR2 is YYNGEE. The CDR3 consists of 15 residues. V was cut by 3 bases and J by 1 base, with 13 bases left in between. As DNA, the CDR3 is TGTGCCAGCAGCGCAATGGACCGTCCGAACACTGAAGCTTTCTTT. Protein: CASSAMDRPNTEAFF.

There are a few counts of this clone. CDR3 sequence: CASSATSRTNTGELFF. CDR3 coding DNA: TGTGCCAGTAGTGCGACTAGCAGAACGAACACCGGGGAGCTGTTTTTT. The genes are TRBV19 and TRBJ2-2; 7 bases are shared with TRBD2. Losses at the gene ends were 5 bases for V and 0 bases for J; bases not matched to a gene: 6. Germline CDR1 reads LNHDA; CDR2 reads SQIVND (reference sequence). The CDR3 spans 16 residues. The full variable domain, in which reference TRBV19 and TRBJ2-2 provide the parts outside the CDR3, is DGGITQSPKYLFRKEGQNVTLSCEQNLNHDAMYWYRQDPGQGLRLIYYSQIVNDFQKGDIAEGYSVSREKKESFPLTVTSAQKNPTAFYLCASSATSRTNTGELFFGEGSRLTVL.

The CDR3 nucleotides are TGTGCCAGCAGTTTATCGGCGGTTGAGCAGTTCTTC. Translation gives CASSLSAVEQFF. The rearrangement joins TRBV28 to TRBJ2-1; D ambiguous. From germline, CDR1 is MDHEN and CDR2 SYDVKM. Trimming shortened V by 1 base and J by 9 bases, and 7 bases separated the two germline ends. CDR3 length equals 12 residues.

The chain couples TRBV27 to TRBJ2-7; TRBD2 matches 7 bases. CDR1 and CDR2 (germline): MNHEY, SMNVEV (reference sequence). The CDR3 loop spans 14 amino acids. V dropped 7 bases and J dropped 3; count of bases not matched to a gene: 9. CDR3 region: CASTQAGDFYEQYF. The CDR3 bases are TGTGCCAGCACCCAGGCGGGGGATTTCTACGAGCAGTACTTC.

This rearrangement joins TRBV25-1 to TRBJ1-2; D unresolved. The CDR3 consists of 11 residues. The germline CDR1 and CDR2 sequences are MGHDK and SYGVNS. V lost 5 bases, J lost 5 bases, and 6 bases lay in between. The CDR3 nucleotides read TGTGCCAGCAGTAATAGTTATGGCTACACCTTC. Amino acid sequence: CASSNSYGYTF.

The CDR3 reads CASSQEMAGYEQYF. The CDR3 DNA sequence: TGTGCCAGCAGCCAAGAAATGGCGGGCTACGAGCAGTACTTC. This rearrangement joins TRBV4-2 to TRBJ2-7, with D perhaps matching TRBD2 (5 bases). The CDR3 is 14 residues long. Germline assignment: CDR1 LGHNA and CDR2 YNFKEQ. The V gene lost 0 bases and the J gene lost 3 bases, with 9 bases spanning the gap.

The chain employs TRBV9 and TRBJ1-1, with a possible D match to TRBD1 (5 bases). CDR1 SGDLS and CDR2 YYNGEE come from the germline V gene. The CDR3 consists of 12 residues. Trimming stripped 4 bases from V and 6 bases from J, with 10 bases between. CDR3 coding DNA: TGTGCCAGCAGCTCAGGAGGGGCTGAAGCTTTCTTT. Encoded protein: CASSSGGAEAFF.

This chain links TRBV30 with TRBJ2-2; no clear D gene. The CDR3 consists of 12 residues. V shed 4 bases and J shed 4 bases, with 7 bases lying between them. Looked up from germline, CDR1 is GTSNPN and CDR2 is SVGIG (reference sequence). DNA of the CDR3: TGTGCCTGGATAGCCGGCACCGGGGAGCTGTTTTTT. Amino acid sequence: CAWIAGTGELFF.

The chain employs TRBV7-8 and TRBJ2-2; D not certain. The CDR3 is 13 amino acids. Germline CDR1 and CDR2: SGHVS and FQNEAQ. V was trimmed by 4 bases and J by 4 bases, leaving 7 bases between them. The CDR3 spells CASSSKSTGELFF. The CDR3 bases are TGTGCCAGCAGCTCTAAGAGCACCGGGGAGCTGTTTTTT.

Here the CDR3 reads CASSLRQGGQPQHF. CDR3 nucleotide sequence: TGCGCCAGCAGCTTGAGGCAGGGGGGTCAGCCCCAGCATTTT. The chain employs TRBV5-1 and TRBJ1-5; 7 nucleotides line up with TRBD1. J gave up 6 bases and V 1 base, and 4 bases lay outside the gene matches. The V gene's germline CDR1 is SGHRS and CDR2 YFSETQ. The length of the CDR3 is 14 residues.

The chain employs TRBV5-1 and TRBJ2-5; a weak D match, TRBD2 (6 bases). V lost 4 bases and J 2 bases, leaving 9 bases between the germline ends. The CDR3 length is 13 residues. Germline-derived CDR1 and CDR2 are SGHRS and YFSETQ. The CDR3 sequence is CASSAGTQETQYF. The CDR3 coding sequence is TGCGCCAGCAGCGCCGGGACTCAAGAGACCCAGTACTTC.